This T cell receptor (beta chain) originates from a study of T-cell reconstitution after alpha-beta-depleted transplantation in children. Study observations and caveats: The main origin of T-cell counts and diversity one year after transplant was newly produced T cells. TCRbeta diversity was high at day 60 in some patients (a result of surviving recipient T cells and thymic progenitors). Reported findings indicate that, about two months after transplant, alpha-beta T cells came from several hundred expanded clones, which were derived from non-depleted graft cells.

Unique molecular identifiers featured in how the TCRbeta library was prepared. TCRdb reanalysed the PCR reads using MiXCR and keeps one entry per CDR3 protein. The repertoire includes about 980,000 distinct CDR3 sequences, around 30% of them detected once, and approximately 30% sits in the top ten. This CDR3 spans 17 amino acids. Germline loops: CDR1 SQVTM, CDR2 ANQGSEA. Trimming left V 1 base short and J 3 bases short, with 22 bases between. About this clonotype itself: Its target is unknown.

V is TRBV29-1 and J is TRBJ2-7; the D is unclear. The starting material was PBMCs, mostly from graft donor cells, obtained 360 days after TCRalphabeta/CD19-depleted stem cell transplant. This clonotype originated in a boy younger than two who had a stem cell transplant for SCID, so the T cells may come from the graft donor. CDR3 sequence: CSVEVAGRPSPVYEQYF. The CDR3, as DNA: TGCAGCGTTGAAGTGGCAGGACGTCCCTCTCCGGTCTACGAGCAGTACTTC.